Here is one TCR beta chain with its context. Its matching antigen is unknown. The data derive from a study of cytomegalovirus exposure and HLA in healthy donors. Whole-study findings and limits: The listing of 160 or so TCR beta chains classed them as cytomegalovirus-associated. Most TCR sequences were seen very rarely across donors, but some public TCRs occurred in many.

Clones were sequenced by immunoSEQ multiplex PCR, and TCRdb holds only the in-frame ones, with some missing. Among a few hundred thousand clones listed, roughly 86% were seen once. This clonotype originated in a man aged 25-40 years in good health and CMV-seronegative. The sequencing input was PBMCs.

The CDR3 sequence is CASGTSRGGVGYNEQFF. In DNA, the CDR3 is TGTGCCAGCGGAACCTCAAGGGGAGGGGTCGGATACAATGAGCAGTTCTTC. The chain couples TRBV27 to TRBJ2-1, with 7 bases identical to TRBD2. The CDR3 is 17 amino acids. Germline V gives CDR1 MNHEY, CDR2 SMNVEV (reference sequence). V shed 8 bases, J shed 4 bases, and the junction held 17 bases outside the gene matches.